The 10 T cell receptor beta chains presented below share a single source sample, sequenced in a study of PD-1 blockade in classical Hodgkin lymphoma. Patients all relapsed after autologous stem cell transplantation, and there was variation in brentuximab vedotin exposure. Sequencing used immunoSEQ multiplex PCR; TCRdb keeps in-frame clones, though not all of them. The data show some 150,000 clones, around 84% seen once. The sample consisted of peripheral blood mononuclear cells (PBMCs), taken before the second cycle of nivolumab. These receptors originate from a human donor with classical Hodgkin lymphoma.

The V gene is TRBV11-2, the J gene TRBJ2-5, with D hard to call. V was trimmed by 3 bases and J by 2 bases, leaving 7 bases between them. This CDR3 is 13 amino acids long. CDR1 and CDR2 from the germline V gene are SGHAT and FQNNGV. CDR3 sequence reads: CASSFGAQETQYF. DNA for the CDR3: TGTGCCAGCAGCTTTGGTGCTCAAGAGACCCAGTACTTC. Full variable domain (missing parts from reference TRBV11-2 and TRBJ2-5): EAGVAQSPRYKIIEKRQSVAFWCNPISGHATLYWYQQILGQGPKLLIQFQNNGVVDDSQLPKDRFSAERLKGVDSTLKIQPAKLEDSAVYLCASSFGAQETQYFGPGTRLLVL.

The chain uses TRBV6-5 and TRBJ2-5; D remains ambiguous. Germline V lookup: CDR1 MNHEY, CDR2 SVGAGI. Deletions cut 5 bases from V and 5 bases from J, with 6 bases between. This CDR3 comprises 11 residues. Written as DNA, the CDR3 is TGTGCCAGCAGTGCCGGGGAGACCCAGTACTTC. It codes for CASSAGETQYF.

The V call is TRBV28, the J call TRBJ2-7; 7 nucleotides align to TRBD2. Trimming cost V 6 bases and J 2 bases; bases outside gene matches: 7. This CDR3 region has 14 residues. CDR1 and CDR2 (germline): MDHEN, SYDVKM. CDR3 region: CASSLSGLTYEQYF. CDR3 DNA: TGTGCCAGCAGCCTTAGCGGGCTCACCTACGAGCAGTACTTC.

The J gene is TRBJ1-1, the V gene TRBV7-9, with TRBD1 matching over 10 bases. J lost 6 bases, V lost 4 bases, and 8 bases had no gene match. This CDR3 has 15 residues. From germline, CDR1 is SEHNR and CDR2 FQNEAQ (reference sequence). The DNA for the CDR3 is TGTGCCAGCAGCTGGTGGACAGGGGGTAACGCTGAAGCTTTCTTT. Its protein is CASSWWTGGNAEAFF.

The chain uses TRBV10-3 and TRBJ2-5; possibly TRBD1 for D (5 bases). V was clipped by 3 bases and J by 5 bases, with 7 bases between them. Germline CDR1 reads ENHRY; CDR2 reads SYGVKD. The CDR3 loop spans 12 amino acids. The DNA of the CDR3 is TGTGCCATCAGTGACTCAGGGGAGACCCAGTACTTC. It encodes CAISDSGETQYF.

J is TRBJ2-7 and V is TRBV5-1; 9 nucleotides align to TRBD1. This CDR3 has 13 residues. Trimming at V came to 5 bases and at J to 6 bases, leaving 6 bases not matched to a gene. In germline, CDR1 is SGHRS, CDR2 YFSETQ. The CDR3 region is CASRAGQGSEQYF. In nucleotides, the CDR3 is TGCGCCAGCAGGGCGGGACAGGGCTCCGAGCAGTACTTC.

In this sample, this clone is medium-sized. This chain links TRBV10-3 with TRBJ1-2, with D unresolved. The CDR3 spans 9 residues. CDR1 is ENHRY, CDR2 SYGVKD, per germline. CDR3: CAIGGGYTF. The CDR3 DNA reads TGTGCGATCGGAGGCGGCTACACCTTC.

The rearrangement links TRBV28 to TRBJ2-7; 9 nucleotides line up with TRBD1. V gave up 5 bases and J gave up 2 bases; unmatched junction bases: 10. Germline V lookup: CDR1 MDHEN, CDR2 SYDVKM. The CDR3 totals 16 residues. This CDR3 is CASSHVTGGGTYEQYF. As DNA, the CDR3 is TGTGCCAGCAGTCACGTGACAGGGGGGGGGACCTACGAGCAGTACTTC.

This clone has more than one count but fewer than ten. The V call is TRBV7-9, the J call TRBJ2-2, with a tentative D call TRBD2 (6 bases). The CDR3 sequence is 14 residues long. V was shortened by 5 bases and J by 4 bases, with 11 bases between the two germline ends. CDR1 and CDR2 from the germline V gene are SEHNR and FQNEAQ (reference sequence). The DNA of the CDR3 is TGTGCCAGCAGCCTCCGGGAGTTCACCGGGGAGCTGTTTTTT. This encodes CASSLREFTGELFF.

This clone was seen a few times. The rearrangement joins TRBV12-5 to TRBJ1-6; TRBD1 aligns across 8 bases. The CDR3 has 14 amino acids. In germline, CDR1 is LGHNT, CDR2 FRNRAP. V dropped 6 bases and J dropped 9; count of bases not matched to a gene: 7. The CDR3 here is CASGAQGVGSPLHF. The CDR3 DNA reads TGTGCTAGTGGGGCACAGGGGGTCGGTTCACCCCTCCACTTT.